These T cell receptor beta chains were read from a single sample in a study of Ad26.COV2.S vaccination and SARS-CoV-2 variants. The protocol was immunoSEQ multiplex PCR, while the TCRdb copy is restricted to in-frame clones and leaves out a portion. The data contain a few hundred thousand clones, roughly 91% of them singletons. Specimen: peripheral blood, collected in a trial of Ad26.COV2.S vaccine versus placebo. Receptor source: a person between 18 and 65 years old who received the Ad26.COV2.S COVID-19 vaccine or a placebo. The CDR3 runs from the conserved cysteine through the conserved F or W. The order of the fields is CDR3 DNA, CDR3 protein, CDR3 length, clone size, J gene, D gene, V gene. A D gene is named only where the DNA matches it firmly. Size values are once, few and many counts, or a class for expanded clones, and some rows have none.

CDR3 DNA: TGTGCCAGCAGCCCGCGGGTAGATACGCAGTATTTT; CDR3 protein: CASSPRVDTQYF; CDR3 length: 12; clone size: NA; J gene: TRBJ2-3; D gene: NA; V gene: TRBV3-1/TRBV3-2
CDR3 DNA: TGTGCCAGCAGTTATACCGAGGGACAAACGAACGTCCTGACTTTC; CDR3 protein: CASSYTEGQTNVLTF; CDR3 length: 15; clone size: NA; J gene: TRBJ2-6; D gene: NA; V gene: TRBV6-5
CDR3 DNA: TGTGCCAGCAGCGTAGGGGGGACGGGGAATTCACCCCTCCACTTT; CDR3 protein: CASSVGGTGNSPLHF; CDR3 length: 15; clone size: NA; J gene: TRBJ1-6; D gene: NA; V gene: TRBV9
CDR3 DNA: TGTGCCTGGAGTGTAGGGGGAAATTCACCCCTCCACTTT; CDR3 protein: CAWSVGGNSPLHF; CDR3 length: 13; clone size: NA; J gene: TRBJ1-6; D gene: NA; V gene: TRBV30
CDR3 DNA: TGTGCCTGGAGTGTGGCAGGGGGGTCACCCCTCCACTTT; CDR3 protein: CAWSVAGGSPLHF; CDR3 length: 13; clone size: NA; J gene: TRBJ1-6; D gene: TRBD1; V gene: TRBV30
CDR3 DNA: TGTGCCAGCAGCCAGGCCCCTCGAGGGTTGAATAATTCACCCCTCCACTTT; CDR3 protein: CASSQAPRGLNNSPLHF; CDR3 length: 17; clone size: few; J gene: TRBJ1-6; D gene: NA; V gene: TRBV4-2
CDR3 DNA: TGTGCCAGCAGGAGGGACAGCGAGCAGTACTTC; CDR3 protein: CASRRDSEQYF; CDR3 length: 11; clone size: NA; J gene: TRBJ2-7; D gene: TRBD1; V gene: TRBV6-5
CDR3 DNA: TGTGCCAGCAGCTTAGATTCTCCTAGCGCCTCCAATGAGCAGTTCTTC; CDR3 protein: CASSLDSPSASNEQFF; CDR3 length: 16; clone size: NA; J gene: TRBJ2-1; D gene: NA; V gene: TRBV11-3
CDR3 DNA: TGTGCCAGCAGCTTTCGACAGACTGGGGGAAACACCATATATTTT; CDR3 protein: CASSFRQTGGNTIYF; CDR3 length: 15; clone size: NA; J gene: TRBJ1-3; D gene: NA; V gene: TRBV5-4
CDR3 DNA: TGTGCCAGCAGCCCCCCCGGGGGGGTAGCAACCACAGATACGCAGTATTTT; CDR3 protein: CASSPPGGVATTDTQYF; CDR3 length: 17; clone size: NA; J gene: TRBJ2-3; D gene: TRBD2; V gene: TRBV7-2
CDR3 DNA: TGTGCCAGCAGCTTAATGGGAGCGGGGTCCCTCAATGAGCAGTTCTTC; CDR3 protein: CASSLMGAGSLNEQFF; CDR3 length: 16; clone size: once; J gene: TRBJ2-1; D gene: TRBD2; V gene: TRBV7-3
CDR3 DNA: TGCGCCAGCAGCCAAGATAAACAGGGGCTGACCGGGGAGCTGTTTTTT; CDR3 protein: CASSQDKQGLTGELFF; CDR3 length: 16; clone size: NA; J gene: TRBJ2-2; D gene: TRBD1; V gene: TRBV4-1
CDR3 DNA: TGTGCCAGCTCACCACCTTGGGATAACACTGAAGCTTTCTTT; CDR3 protein: CASSPPWDNTEAFF; CDR3 length: 14; clone size: NA; J gene: TRBJ1-1; D gene: NA; V gene: TRBV18
CDR3 DNA: TGTGCCAGCAGCCTTGGGAAGGGGGGCCTCCGGTACGAGCAGTACTTC; CDR3 protein: CASSLGKGGLRYEQYF; CDR3 length: 16; clone size: NA; J gene: TRBJ2-7; D gene: NA; V gene: TRBV11-2
CDR3 DNA: TGTGCCAGCAGCCAAGTTAATTCACCCCTCCACTTT; CDR3 protein: CASSQVNSPLHF; CDR3 length: 12; clone size: NA; J gene: TRBJ1-6; D gene: NA; V gene: TRBV4-2
CDR3 DNA: TGTGCCAGCAGACCGGGACAGGGGTTTTTCTACGAGCAGTACTTC; CDR3 protein: CASRPGQGFFYEQYF; CDR3 length: 15; clone size: NA; J gene: TRBJ2-7; D gene: NA; V gene: TRBV21-1
CDR3 DNA: TGCGCCAGCAGCACCCGACAGGGCGCCTATGGCTACACCTTC; CDR3 protein: CASSTRQGAYGYTF; CDR3 length: 14; clone size: NA; J gene: TRBJ1-2; D gene: TRBD1; V gene: TRBV5-1
CDR3 DNA: TGCGCCAGCAGACTGGACCCAGGGAAGACCCAGTACTTC; CDR3 protein: CASRLDPGKTQYF; CDR3 length: 13; clone size: NA; J gene: TRBJ2-5; D gene: NA; V gene: TRBV5-1
CDR3 DNA: TGTGCCAGCAGCTTGAAGGGGGCCATCACCGGGGAGCTGTTTTTT; CDR3 protein: CASSLKGAITGELFF; CDR3 length: 15; clone size: NA; J gene: TRBJ2-2; D gene: TRBD1; V gene: TRBV7-9
CDR3 DNA: TGTGCCAGCAGCATACAGAAGACCGGGGAGCTGTTTTTT; CDR3 protein: CASSIQKTGELFF; CDR3 length: 13; clone size: NA; J gene: TRBJ2-2; D gene: NA; V gene: TRBV7-3
CDR3 DNA: TGTGCCAGCAGCGTAGACGGGAACACCATATATTTT; CDR3 protein: CASSVDGNTIYF; CDR3 length: 12; clone size: NA; J gene: TRBJ1-3; D gene: NA; V gene: TRBV9
CDR3 DNA: TGTGCCACCAGACAGGGGGGCACTGAAGCTTTCTTT; CDR3 protein: CATRQGGTEAFF; CDR3 length: 12; clone size: NA; J gene: TRBJ1-1; D gene: TRBD1; V gene: TRBV10-3
CDR3 DNA: TGTGCCAGCAGCCCGACAGAGCCGAATGAGCAGTTCTTC; CDR3 protein: CASSPTEPNEQFF; CDR3 length: 13; clone size: once; J gene: TRBJ2-1; D gene: NA; V gene: TRBV5-4
CDR3 DNA: TGTGCCAGTACAGTCCCTAAAAGGGGGCCCCCCTTC; CDR3 protein: CASTVPKRGPPF; CDR3 length: 12; clone size: NA; J gene: TRBJ2-7; D gene: TRBD1; V gene: TRBV19
CDR3 DNA: TGTGCCACCGGACAGGGGGACACCGGGGAGCTGTTTTTT; CDR3 protein: CATGQGDTGELFF; CDR3 length: 13; clone size: NA; J gene: TRBJ2-2; D gene: TRBD1; V gene: TRBV10-3
CDR3 DNA: TGTGCCAGCAGAGCTGGGGGGCAGCCCCAGCATTTT; CDR3 protein: CASRAGGQPQHF; CDR3 length: 12; clone size: NA; J gene: TRBJ1-5; D gene: NA; V gene: TRBV6-5
CDR3 DNA: TGTGCCTGGCAATTAGGCGGTGCGAACACCGGGGAGCTGTTTTTT; CDR3 protein: CAWQLGGANTGELFF; CDR3 length: 15; clone size: NA; J gene: TRBJ2-2; D gene: NA; V gene: TRBV30
CDR3 DNA: TGTGCCAGCAGCTCGGACGTATGGTTCAATGAGCAGTTCTTC; CDR3 protein: CASSSDVWFNEQFF; CDR3 length: 14; clone size: NA; J gene: TRBJ2-1; D gene: NA; V gene: TRBV7-9
CDR3 DNA: TGTGCCAGCAGCCCCCGGACTAGCGGGGGAACCAAAGAGACCCAGTACTTC; CDR3 protein: CASSPRTSGGTKETQYF; CDR3 length: 17; clone size: NA; J gene: TRBJ2-5; D gene: TRBD2; V gene: TRBV2
CDR3 DNA: TGTGCCAGCAGCGTAGTTCCGGATGGGGCTGAGCAGTTCTTC; CDR3 protein: CASSVVPDGAEQFF; CDR3 length: 14; clone size: NA; J gene: TRBJ2-1; D gene: NA; V gene: TRBV9
CDR3 DNA: TGTGCCTGGGGATCCAGGCGAAATCAGCCCCAGCATTTT; CDR3 protein: CAWGSRRNQPQHF; CDR3 length: 13; clone size: NA; J gene: TRBJ1-5; D gene: NA; V gene: TRBV30
CDR3 DNA: TGCGCCAGCAGCACCGAGGGGGCCGACACCGGGGAGCTGTTTTTT; CDR3 protein: CASSTEGADTGELFF; CDR3 length: 15; clone size: NA; J gene: TRBJ2-2; D gene: TRBD1; V gene: TRBV5-1
CDR3 DNA: TGTGCTAGTGGTTTGCCCACCCCGGAGGGCTACGAGCAGTACTTC; CDR3 protein: CASGLPTPEGYEQYF; CDR3 length: 15; clone size: NA; J gene: TRBJ2-7; D gene: NA; V gene: TRBV12-5
CDR3 DNA: TGTGCCAGCAGCCAAGAGTTGCAGTCCTACAATGAGCAGTTCTTC; CDR3 protein: CASSQELQSYNEQFF; CDR3 length: 15; clone size: once; J gene: TRBJ2-1; D gene: NA; V gene: TRBV3-1/TRBV3-2
CDR3 DNA: TGTGCCAGCAGCCCGTTTTTGAATGAAAAACTGTTTTTT; CDR3 protein: CASSPFLNEKLFF; CDR3 length: 13; clone size: NA; J gene: TRBJ1-4; D gene: NA; V gene: TRBV14
CDR3 DNA: TGTGCCAGCAGCCTGGATTTACCCTATAGCAATCAGCCCCAGCATTTT; CDR3 protein: CASSLDLPYSNQPQHF; CDR3 length: 16; clone size: NA; J gene: TRBJ1-5; D gene: NA; V gene: TRBV3-1/TRBV3-2
CDR3 DNA: TGTGCCTGGAGTACGGGACAGGGGACTCTCTTTGGAAACACCATATATTTT; CDR3 protein: CAWSTGQGTLFGNTIYF; CDR3 length: 17; clone size: NA; J gene: TRBJ1-3; D gene: TRBD1; V gene: TRBV30
CDR3 DNA: TGTGCCAGCACCGATCTTGGGGGGCAAACGCAGTATTTT; CDR3 protein: CASTDLGGQTQYF; CDR3 length: 13; clone size: NA; J gene: TRBJ2-3; D gene: NA; V gene: TRBV6-5
CDR3 DNA: TGTGCCAGCAGCTTAGGAGGGGGGGGTAGGCAGCCCCAGCATTTT; CDR3 protein: CASSLGGGGRQPQHF; CDR3 length: 15; clone size: NA; J gene: TRBJ1-5; D gene: NA; V gene: TRBV7-8
CDR3 DNA: TGTGCCAGCAGCTTAGCTGGCCGTAATTCACCCCTCCACTTT; CDR3 protein: CASSLAGRNSPLHF; CDR3 length: 14; clone size: many; J gene: TRBJ1-6; D gene: NA; V gene: TRBV7-2
CDR3 DNA: TGTGCCAGCAGTTATCAAGGACCTCTTAATGAGCAGTTCTTC; CDR3 protein: CASSYQGPLNEQFF; CDR3 length: 14; clone size: NA; J gene: TRBJ2-1; D gene: NA; V gene: TRBV6-5
CDR3 DNA: TGTGCCAGCAGCTTAGGGGAGGGCACCGAGCAGTACTTC; CDR3 protein: CASSLGEGTEQYF; CDR3 length: 13; clone size: NA; J gene: TRBJ2-7; D gene: TRBD2; V gene: TRBV6-5
CDR3 DNA: TGTGCCAGCAGTTACACTCATACCGGAAGCACAGATACGCAGTATTTT; CDR3 protein: CASSYTHTGSTDTQYF; CDR3 length: 16; clone size: NA; J gene: TRBJ2-3; D gene: NA; V gene: TRBV6-6
CDR3 DNA: TGTGCCAGCAATACTCAGGGACCTGGGGGGACCCAGTACTTC; CDR3 protein: CASNTQGPGGTQYF; CDR3 length: 14; clone size: NA; J gene: TRBJ2-5; D gene: NA; V gene: TRBV6-5
CDR3 DNA: TGTGCCAGCAGCCAACGGGCTAGCGTAGGGAGCACAGATACGCAGTATTTT; CDR3 protein: CASSQRASVGSTDTQYF; CDR3 length: 17; clone size: few; J gene: TRBJ2-3; D gene: NA; V gene: TRBV7-4
CDR3 DNA: TGCGCCAGCAGCTTGGCGTCTAGCAATCAGCCCCAGCATTTT; CDR3 protein: CASSLASSNQPQHF; CDR3 length: 14; clone size: NA; J gene: TRBJ1-5; D gene: NA; V gene: TRBV5-1
CDR3 DNA: TGTGCCAGTAGGACAGGGAGTTTGAACACTGAAGCTTTCTTT; CDR3 protein: CASRTGSLNTEAFF; CDR3 length: 14; clone size: once; J gene: TRBJ1-1; D gene: TRBD1; V gene: TRBV19
CDR3 DNA: TGTGCCTGGGGGGGACAGGGTGGTGAAAAACTGTTTTTT; CDR3 protein: CAWGGQGGEKLFF; CDR3 length: 13; clone size: NA; J gene: TRBJ1-4; D gene: TRBD1; V gene: TRBV30
CDR3 DNA: TGTGCCAGCAGTTTGAGGGGGGCGTTTGGAAACACCATATATTTT; CDR3 protein: CASSLRGAFGNTIYF; CDR3 length: 15; clone size: few; J gene: TRBJ1-3; D gene: NA; V gene: TRBV27
CDR3 DNA: TGTGCCAGCAGGGGACAGGCGAAGAACACTGAAGCTTTCTTT; CDR3 protein: CASRGQAKNTEAFF; CDR3 length: 14; clone size: NA; J gene: TRBJ1-1; D gene: TRBD1; V gene: TRBV7-9
CDR3 DNA: TGTGCCAGCAGCTTGGAACGGCCGCGGGGGGAAGCTTTCTTT; CDR3 protein: CASSLERPRGEAFF; CDR3 length: 14; clone size: NA; J gene: TRBJ1-1; D gene: NA; V gene: TRBV5-4
CDR3 DNA: TGTGCCAGCAGTTTATCCTTAAACACTGAAGCTTTCTTT; CDR3 protein: CASSLSLNTEAFF; CDR3 length: 13; clone size: NA; J gene: TRBJ1-1; D gene: NA; V gene: TRBV27
CDR3 DNA: TGTGCCAGTAGTATAGATCCGGCAGCGAACTACGAGCAGTACTTC; CDR3 protein: CASSIDPAANYEQYF; CDR3 length: 15; clone size: NA; J gene: TRBJ2-7; D gene: NA; V gene: TRBV19
CDR3 DNA: TGTGCCAGCAGGTTACTCACAGATACGCAGTATTTT; CDR3 protein: CASRLLTDTQYF; CDR3 length: 12; clone size: NA; J gene: TRBJ2-3; D gene: NA; V gene: TRBV12-3/TRBV12-4
CDR3 DNA: TGTGCCAGCAGTTATCGAACAGGGCAATCACCCCTCCACTTT; CDR3 protein: CASSYRTGQSPLHF; CDR3 length: 14; clone size: NA; J gene: TRBJ1-6; D gene: NA; V gene: TRBV6-5